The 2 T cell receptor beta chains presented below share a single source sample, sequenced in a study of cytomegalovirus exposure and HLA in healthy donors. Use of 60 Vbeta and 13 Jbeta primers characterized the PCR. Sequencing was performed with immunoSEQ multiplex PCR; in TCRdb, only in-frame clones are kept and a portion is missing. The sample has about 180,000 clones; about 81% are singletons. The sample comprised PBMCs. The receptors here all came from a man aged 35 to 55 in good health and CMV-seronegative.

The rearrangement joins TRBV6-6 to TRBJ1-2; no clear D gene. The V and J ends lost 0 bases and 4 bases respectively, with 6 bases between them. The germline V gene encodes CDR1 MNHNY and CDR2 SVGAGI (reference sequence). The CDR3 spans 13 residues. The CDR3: CASSYSLSYGYTF. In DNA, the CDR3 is TGTGCCAGCAGTTACTCACTGAGCTATGGCTACACCTTC.

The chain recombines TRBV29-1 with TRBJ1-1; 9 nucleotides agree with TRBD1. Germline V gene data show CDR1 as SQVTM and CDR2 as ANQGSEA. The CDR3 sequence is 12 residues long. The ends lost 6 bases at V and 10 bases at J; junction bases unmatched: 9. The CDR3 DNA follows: TGCAGCGTCTTGACAGGGGGTTCAGGAGCTTTCTTT. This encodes CSVLTGGSGAFF.